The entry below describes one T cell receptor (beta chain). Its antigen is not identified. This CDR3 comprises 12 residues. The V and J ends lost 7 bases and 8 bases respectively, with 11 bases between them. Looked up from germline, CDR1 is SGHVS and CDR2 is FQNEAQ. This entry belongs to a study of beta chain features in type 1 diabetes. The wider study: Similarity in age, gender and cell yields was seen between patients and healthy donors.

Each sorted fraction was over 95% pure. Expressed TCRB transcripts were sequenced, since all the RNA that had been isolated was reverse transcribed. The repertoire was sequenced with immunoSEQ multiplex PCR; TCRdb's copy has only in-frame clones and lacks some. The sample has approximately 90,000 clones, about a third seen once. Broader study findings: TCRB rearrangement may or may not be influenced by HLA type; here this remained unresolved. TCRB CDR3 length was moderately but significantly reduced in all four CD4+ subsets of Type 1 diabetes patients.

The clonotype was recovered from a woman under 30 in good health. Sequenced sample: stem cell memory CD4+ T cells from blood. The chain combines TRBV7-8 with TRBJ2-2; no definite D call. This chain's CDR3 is CASTASEGELFF. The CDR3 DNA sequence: TGTGCCAGCACCGCTTCGGAGGGGGAGCTGTTTTTT.